The source of this T cell receptor beta chain is a study of blood T cell repertoires in COVID-19. Overall study: Researchers got acute and convalescent COVID-19 samples from the United States, Italy and Spain.

TCRdb's table, derived via immunoSEQ multiplex PCR, lists solely in-frame clones and lacks some. The sample has 350,000 to 450,000 clones; approximately 91% are singletons. The CDR3 sequence is 12 residues long. The V gene's germline CDR1 is MGHDK and CDR2 SYGVNS. It was during active infection that Seattle patients were enrolled and then longitudinally followed. Of note for this clone: The junction departs from germline at one end; a sequencing error may be responsible.

The sample consisted of peripheral blood. This chain connects TRBV25-1 to TRBJ2-4; D may be TRBD2 (5 bases). This clonotype originated in a woman aged 40 to 50 with COVID-19, enrolled during active disease. CDR3: CASSEYFGLLRF. CDR3 DNA: TGTGCCAGCAGTGAATATTTCGGACTTCTGAGGTTC.